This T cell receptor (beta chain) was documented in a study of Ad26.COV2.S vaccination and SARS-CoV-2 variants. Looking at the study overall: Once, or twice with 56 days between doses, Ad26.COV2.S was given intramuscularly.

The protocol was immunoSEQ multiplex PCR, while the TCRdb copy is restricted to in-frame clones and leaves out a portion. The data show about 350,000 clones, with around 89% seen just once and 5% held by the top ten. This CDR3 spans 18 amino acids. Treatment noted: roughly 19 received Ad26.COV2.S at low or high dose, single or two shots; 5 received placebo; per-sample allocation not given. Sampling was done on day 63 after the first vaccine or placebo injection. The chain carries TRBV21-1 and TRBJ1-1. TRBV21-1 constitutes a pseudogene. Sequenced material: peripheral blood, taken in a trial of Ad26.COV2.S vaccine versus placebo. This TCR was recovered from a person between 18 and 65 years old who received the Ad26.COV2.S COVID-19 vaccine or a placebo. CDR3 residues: CASSKALSGTQLNTEAFF. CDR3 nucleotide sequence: TGTGCCAGCAGCAAAGCGCTTTCTGGGACCCAGTTGAACACTGAAGCTTTCTTT.